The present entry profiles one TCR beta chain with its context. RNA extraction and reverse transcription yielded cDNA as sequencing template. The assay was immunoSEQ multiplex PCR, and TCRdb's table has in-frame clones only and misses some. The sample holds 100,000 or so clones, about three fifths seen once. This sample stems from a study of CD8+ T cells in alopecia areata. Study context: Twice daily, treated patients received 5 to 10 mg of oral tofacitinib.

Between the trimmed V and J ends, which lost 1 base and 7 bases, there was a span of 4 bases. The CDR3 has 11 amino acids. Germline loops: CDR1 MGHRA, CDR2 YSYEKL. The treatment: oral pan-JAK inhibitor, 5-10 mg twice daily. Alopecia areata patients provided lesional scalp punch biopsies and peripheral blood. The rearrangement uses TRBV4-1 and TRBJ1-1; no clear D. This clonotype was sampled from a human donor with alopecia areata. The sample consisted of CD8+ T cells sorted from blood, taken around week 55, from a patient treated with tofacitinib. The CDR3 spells CASSQALEAFF. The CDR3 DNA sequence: TGCGCCAGCAGCCAAGCCCTTGAAGCTTTCTTT.